This T cell receptor beta chain was observed in a study of CD8+ T cells in alopecia areata. The overall study: In an open-label trial, patients got 5 to 10 mg tofacitinib twice daily. It was 6 to 18 months of tofacitinib, and then there were 6 months off drug.

Sequencing templates came from extracted RNA that was reverse transcribed into cDNA. Using immunoSEQ multiplex PCR, the repertoire was profiled, and TCRdb retains in-frame clones only, with some absent. The sample includes 110,000 or so clones, 58% seen only once; the top ten take roughly 30%. Findings of the study overall: The study found tofacitinib significantly decreased scalp clonality and expanded CD8+ clones among the top 100.

Sample treatment: oral pan-JAK inhibitor, 5-10 mg twice daily. Peripheral blood, together with lesional scalp punch biopsies, was collected from alopecia areata patients. For this clone: Its specificity is not known.

The germline V gene has CDR1 SQVTM and CDR2 ANQGSEA. The CDR3 runs 12 residues. The V gene lost 0 bases and the J gene lost 2 bases, with 5 bases spanning the gap. Sequencing was performed on CD8+ T cells sorted from blood, taken at week 4, from a patient treated with tofacitinib. The V and J genes are TRBV29-1 and TRBJ2-7; possible D gene TRBD2, 5 bases. The TCR comes from a human donor with alopecia areata. The CDR3 nucleotides are TGCAGCGTTGAAGACGGGACCTACGAGCAGTACTTC. Its protein is CSVEDGTYEQYF.